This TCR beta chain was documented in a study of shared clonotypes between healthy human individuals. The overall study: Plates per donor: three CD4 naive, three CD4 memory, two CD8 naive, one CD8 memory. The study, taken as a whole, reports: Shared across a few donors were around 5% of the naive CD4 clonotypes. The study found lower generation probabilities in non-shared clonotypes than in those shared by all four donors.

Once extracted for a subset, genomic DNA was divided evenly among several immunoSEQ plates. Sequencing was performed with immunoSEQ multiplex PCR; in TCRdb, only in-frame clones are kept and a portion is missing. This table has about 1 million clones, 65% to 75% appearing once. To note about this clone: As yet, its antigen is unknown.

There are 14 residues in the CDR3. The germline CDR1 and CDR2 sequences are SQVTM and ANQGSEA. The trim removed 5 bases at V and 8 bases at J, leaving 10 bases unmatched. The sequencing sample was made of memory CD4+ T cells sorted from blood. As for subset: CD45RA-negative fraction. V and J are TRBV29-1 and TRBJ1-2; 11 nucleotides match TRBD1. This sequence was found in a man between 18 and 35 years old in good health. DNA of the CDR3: TGCAGCGTTTCGGGGACAGGGGGGGTAGGAGGCTACACCTTC. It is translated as CSVSGTGGVGGYTF.